Below are 27 T cell receptor beta chains sequenced from a single sample in a study of blood T cell repertoires in COVID-19. Repertoires were generated with immunoSEQ multiplex PCR, while TCRdb's copy carries only in-frame clones and drops some. The table lists approximately 300,000 clones, around nine tenths of them singletons. The sequencing sample was made of PBMCs or T cells enriched from blood (not recorded which). These receptors were collected from a man in his fifties or sixties who had recovered from COVID-19.

The rearrangement uses TRBV19 and TRBJ2-3, with D unclear. The V and J ends lost 8 bases and 4 bases respectively, with 7 bases between them. Germline values: CDR1 LNHDA, CDR2 SQIVND (reference sequence). The CDR3 totals 11 residues. CDR3 sequence (DNA): TGTGCCAGTTCCTTAGCAGATACGCAGTATTTT. Protein product: CASSLADTQYF.

This chain connects TRBV30 to TRBJ1-5; 7 bases line up with TRBD1. The CDR3 consists of 13 residues. V was clipped by 0 bases and J by 5 bases; unmatched bases: 1. Germline V gene sequence: CDR1 GTSNPN, CDR2 SVGIG (reference sequence). The CDR3 sequence: CAWSVQGYQPQHF. The CDR3 nucleotides read TGTGCCTGGAGTGTACAGGGGTATCAGCCCCAGCATTTT.

V usage is TRBV6-5 and J usage is TRBJ2-5, with a tentative D call TRBD1 (6 bases). V dropped 6 bases and J dropped 3 bases, with 11 bases sitting between them. This CDR3 spans 13 amino acids. The germline CDR1 and CDR2 sequences are MNHEY and SVGAGI. The chain's CDR3 is CASSLQGKETQYF. The CDR3, as DNA: TGTGCCAGCAGCCTACAGGGAAAAGAGACCCAGTACTTC.

The J gene is TRBJ2-7, the V gene TRBV18; D possibly corresponds to TRBD1 (6 bases). Germline CDR1 is KGHSH and CDR2 is LQKENI. The CDR3 spans 15 residues. Trimming took off 5 bases at V and 0 bases at J, with 14 bases between the two ends. CDR3 DNA: TGTGCCAGCTCATCCCGAACAGGGTTCTCCTACGAGCAGTACTTC. This sequence encodes CASSSRTGFSYEQYF.

V is TRBV7-9 and J is TRBJ2-1; 7 bases are shared with TRBD2. The CDR3 has 14 amino acids. Losses at the gene ends were 5 bases for V and 2 bases for J; bases not matched to a gene: 3. The germline gives CDR1 SEHNR, CDR2 FQNEAQ (reference sequence). Here the CDR3 reads CASSETSPYNEQFF. The CDR3 DNA follows: TGTGCCAGCAGCGAGACTAGCCCCTACAATGAGCAGTTCTTC.

V is TRBV27 and J is TRBJ1-2; 9 bases agree with TRBD1. CDR1 and CDR2 (germline): MNHEY, SMNVEV (reference sequence). The CDR3 contains 15 residues. V shed 1 base, J shed 4 bases, and the junction held 4 bases outside the gene matches. The CDR3 protein is CASSLWAGQGYGYTF. In DNA, the CDR3 is TGTGCCAGCAGTTTATGGGCGGGACAGGGCTATGGCTACACCTTC.

The V call is TRBV3-1 (or the pseudogene TRBV3-2), the J call TRBJ1-4; D remains ambiguous. V was cut by 5 bases and J by 3 bases, with 10 bases left in between. The CDR3 runs 14 residues. Germline-derived CDR1 and CDR2 are LGHDT and YNNKEL (reference sequence). The CDR3 here is CASSDRTSNEKLFF. CDR3 DNA: TGTGCCAGCAGCGATAGGACTTCTAATGAAAAACTGTTTTTT.

This chain uses TRBV6-4 with TRBJ1-1; possible D gene TRBD1, 5 bases. CDR3 length equals 14 residues. Trimming took off 7 bases at V and 1 base at J, with 13 bases between the two ends. Germline CDR1 and CDR2: MRHNA and SNTAGT. The CDR3 DNA sequence: TGTGCCAGCACCATAGACAGATGGAACACTGAAGCTTTCTTT. It encodes CASTIDRWNTEAFF.

CDR3 sequence: CSASRWRGTEAFF. CDR3 coding DNA: TGCAGTGCTAGTAGATGGAGGGGCACTGAAGCTTTCTTT. The chain carries TRBV20-1 and TRBJ1-1; a weak D match, TRBD1 (5 bases). In germline, CDR1 is DFQATT, CDR2 SNEGSKA (reference sequence). V shed 3 bases and J shed 4 bases, with 12 bases lying between them. The CDR3 runs to 13 residues.

The chain is built from TRBV29-1 and TRBJ1-1, with D maybe TRBD1 (6 bases). This CDR3 spans 10 amino acids. V lost 5 bases to trimming and J lost 7 bases, with 8 bases between them. Per germline, CDR1 SQVTM and CDR2 ANQGSEA. In DNA, the CDR3 is TGCAGCGTTAGGGACATTGAAGCTTTCTTT. Translated, it gives CSVRDIEAFF.

With respect to this clone: At one of its ends the junction is not consistent with the germline gene, which may arise from a read error. CDR3 in DNA: TGTGCCAGCAGTATATCCTCAGGGGCAGGGAACTATGGCTACACCTTC. It is translated as CASSISSGAGNYGYTF. The gene calls are TRBV27 and TRBJ1-2, with D possibly matching TRBD1 (6 bases). CDR1 and CDR2 from the germline V gene are MNHEY and SMNVEV (reference sequence). The CDR3 contains 16 residues.

The V call is TRBV6-5, the J call TRBJ2-5; 7 nucleotides agree with TRBD1. J was trimmed by 1 base and V by 1 base; bases with no gene match: 6. Germline V lookup: CDR1 MNHEY, CDR2 SVGAGI. This CDR3 comprises 16 residues. CDR3 in DNA: TGTGCCAGCAGTTACTGGTCTGGGGACAGCCAAGAGACCCAGTACTTC. Amino acid sequence: CASSYWSGDSQETQYF.

The rearrangement uses TRBV5-1 and TRBJ1-4; the D gene is possibly TRBD1 (6 bases). The germline V gene has CDR1 SGHRS and CDR2 YFSETQ. V was trimmed by 3 bases and J by 0 bases, leaving 15 bases between them. The CDR3 is made up of 17 amino acids. The CDR3 DNA reads TGCGCCAGCAGCTCCGGGACACTCCCAGCAACTAATGAAAAACTGTTTTTT. Translating it yields CASSSGTLPATNEKLFF.

V gene TRBV28 combines with J gene TRBJ1-3, with D possibly being TRBD1 (5 bases). Trimming removed 2 bases from V and 2 bases from J, with 10 bases in between. The CDR3 is 15 amino acids. Germline lookup yields CDR1 MDHEN and CDR2 SYDVKM. The CDR3 sequence is CASSLVSRAGNTIYF. In DNA, the CDR3 is TGTGCCAGCAGTTTAGTGTCCAGGGCTGGAAACACCATATATTTT.

The V gene is TRBV7-8, the J gene TRBJ2-3, with 10 bases identical to TRBD2. The length of the CDR3 is 15 residues. The J segment lost 4 bases and the V segment lost 4 bases, leaving 5 bases of the junction unmatched. Per germline, CDR1 SGHVS and CDR2 FQNEAQ. This chain's CDR3 is CASSWASGSADTQYF. The CDR3, as DNA: TGTGCCAGCAGCTGGGCTAGCGGGAGCGCAGATACGCAGTATTTT. Variable domain in full (rest from reference TRBV7-8 and TRBJ2-3): GAGVSQSPRYKVAKRGQDVALRCDPISGHVSLFWYQQALGQGPEFLTYFQNEAQLDKSGLPSDRFFAERPEGSVSTLKIQRTQQEDSAVYLCASSWASGSADTQYFGPGTRLTVL.

The CDR3: CAIQTGGNEQYF. Written as DNA, the CDR3 is TGTGCCATCCAAACGGGCGGGAATGAGCAGTACTTC. J is TRBJ2-7 and V is TRBV2, with a weak D call TRBD2 (6 bases). Germline CDR1 is SNHLY and CDR2 is FYNNEI. Between the trimmed V and J ends, which lost 10 bases and 7 bases, there was a span of 17 bases. This CDR3 spans 12 amino acids. Full variable domain (outside the CDR3, taken from reference TRBV2 and TRBJ2-7): EPEVTQTPSHQVTQMGQEVILRCVPISNHLYFYWYRQILGQKVEFLVSFYNNEISEKSEIFDDQFSVERPDGSNFTLKIRSTKLEDSAMYFCAIQTGGNEQYFGPGTRLTVT.

J is TRBJ2-7 and V is TRBV11-3, with 12 bases aligning to TRBD2. J gave up 6 bases and V 1 base, and 7 bases lay outside the gene matches. Looked up from germline, CDR1 is SGHNT and CDR2 is YENEEA. CDR3 length: 16 amino acids. This CDR3 reads CASSLGRLAGDSEQYF. CDR3 coding DNA: TGTGCCAGCAGCTTAGGCCGACTAGCGGGAGACTCCGAGCAGTACTTC.

CDR3 nucleotides: TGTGCCAGCAGGCGGACAGACCTTAACACCGGGGAGCTGTTTTTT. It is translated as CASRRTDLNTGELFF. The chain uses TRBV28 and TRBJ2-2; possibly TRBD1 for D (6 bases). The germline V and J ends were trimmed by 6 bases and 2 bases, with 13 bases remaining between them. The CDR3 loop spans 15 amino acids. From germline, CDR1 is MDHEN and CDR2 SYDVKM.

About this clone: Other DNA sequences in this specimen translate into the identical CDR3. The chain recombines TRBV28 with TRBJ2-5; a possible D gene is TRBD1 (6 bases). The CDR3 is 14 amino acids. Per the germline V gene, CDR1 is MDHEN and CDR2 is SYDVKM. Trimming shortened V by 1 base and J by 5 bases, and 11 bases separated the two germline ends. CDR3 residues: CASSLSGVQETQYF. The CDR3 DNA is TGTGCCAGCAGTTTATCAGGGGTCCAGGAGACCCAGTACTTC.

In its sample, this clone was seen once. This chain uses TRBV2 with TRBJ1-6; 9 bases align to TRBD1. This CDR3 has 13 amino acids. The junction had 5 bases not matched to a gene; V was cut back by 8 bases and J by 9 bases. Per the germline V gene, CDR1 is SNHLY and CDR2 is FYNNEI. The CDR3 DNA reads as TGTGCCAGCTCGGGACAGGGAGGTTCACCCCTCCACTTT. Encoded protein: CASSGQGGSPLHF.

This chain links TRBV30 with TRBJ1-3; D gene unclear. The V end lost 5 bases, the J end lost 2 bases, and 13 bases lay between the germline ends. CDR3 length: 14 amino acids. The germline CDR1 and CDR2 sequences are GTSNPN and SVGIG (reference sequence). CDR3 nucleotide sequence: TGTGCCTGGTCCCGTACGGGAACTGGAAACACCATATATTTT. It encodes CAWSRTGTGNTIYF.

J is TRBJ2-4 and V is TRBV28; 8 bases match TRBD1. Germline CDR1 is MDHEN and CDR2 is SYDVKM. The CDR3 runs 15 residues. Trimming at V came to 5 bases and at J to 3 bases, leaving 6 bases not matched to a gene. The CDR3 spells CASSVQGTGKNIQYF. The CDR3 nucleotides read TGTGCCAGCAGTGTACAGGGGACAGGCAAAAACATTCAGTACTTC.

This clone was counted a single time. The junction and the germline gene differ at one end; a read error may be behind it. The rearrangement links TRBV7-2 to TRBJ1-2; no clear D. The length of the CDR3 is 14 residues. CDR1 SGHTA and CDR2 FQGNSA come from the germline V gene. The CDR3 DNA is TGTGCCAGCGGCTTAACCGGATCCGGGTATGGCTACACCTTC. The encoded protein is CASGLTGSGYGYTF. Drawing the rest from reference TRBV7-2 and TRBJ1-2, the complete variable domain is GAGVSQSPSNKVTEKGKDVELRCDPISGHTALYWYRQSLGQGLEFLIYFQGNSAPDKSGLPSDRFSAERTGGSVSTLTIQRTQQEDSAVYLCASGLTGSGYGYTFGSGTRLTVV.

The chain carries TRBV21-1 and TRBJ2-6; no DNA check was done on the table's D call, TRBD1. TRBV21-1 constitutes a pseudogene. The CDR3 has 16 amino acids. The CDR3 DNA reads as TGTGCCAGCAGCATGGCAGGGCCTCATGGGGCCAACGTCCTGACTTTC. This codes for CASSMAGPHGANVLTF.

This clone has just one count. CDR3 residues: CASSVEARPGLYGYTF. CDR3 DNA: TGTGCCAGCAGCGTAGAGGCCCGGCCGGGACTCTATGGCTACACCTTC. V is TRBV9 and J is TRBJ1-2, with D possibly matching TRBD1 (5 bases). The CDR3 has 16 amino acids. Trimming left V 0 bases short and J 4 bases short, with 16 bases between. Germline V gene sequence: CDR1 SGDLS, CDR2 YYNGEE.

The chain employs TRBV7-9 and TRBJ2-2; 7 bases are shared with TRBD1. The CDR3 is 15 residues long. The germline CDR1 and CDR2 sequences are SEHNR and FQNEAQ (reference sequence). The J segment lost 4 bases and the V segment lost 10 bases, leaving 12 bases of the junction unmatched. The CDR3 loop reads CAIERDSFPTGELFF. CDR3 DNA sequence: TGTGCCATCGAACGGGACAGCTTTCCCACCGGGGAGCTGTTTTTT.

The CDR3 region is CASSLTGGADYGYTF. The DNA of the CDR3 is TGTGCCAGTAGTCTCACCGGGGGGGCAGACTATGGCTACACCTTC. This chain links TRBV19 with TRBJ1-2, with TRBD1 as a possible D gene (6 bases). V lost 5 bases to trimming and J lost 3 bases, with 16 bases between them. CDR3 size: 15 residues. From germline, CDR1 is LNHDA and CDR2 SQIVND (reference sequence).